This paragraph reports one T cell receptor beta chain. This sample is drawn from a study of blood T cell repertoires in COVID-19. Study at large: Samples taken during acute and convalescent COVID-19 were collected in the United States, Italy and Spain. T cells, B-cell-depleted T cells, or PBMCs provided the cDNA or gDNA that served as material.

This CDR3 contains 16 residues. Germline CDR1 is SGHTA and CDR2 is FQGNSA. After removal of 2 bases from V and 12 bases from J, the junction contained 14 bases not matched to a gene. Original data processing: Reference gene primer amplification gave estimated nucleated cell counts. Method: immunoSEQ multiplex PCR; TCRdb's copy keeps in-frame clones and lacks some. That table furnishes V, J and clone size, whereas the DNA furnished D and trimming. The table has around 60,000 clones, roughly 90% seen once. Sequenced sample: peripheral blood. The clonotype originates from a man over 45 with active COVID-19. V is TRBV7-2 and J is TRBJ2-7; 12 nucleotides align to TRBD2. CDR3 coding DNA: TGTGCCAGCAGCTTAAGGGACGTAACTAGCGGGGGGCGGCCGTACTTC. Translated: CASSLRDVTSGGRPYF.